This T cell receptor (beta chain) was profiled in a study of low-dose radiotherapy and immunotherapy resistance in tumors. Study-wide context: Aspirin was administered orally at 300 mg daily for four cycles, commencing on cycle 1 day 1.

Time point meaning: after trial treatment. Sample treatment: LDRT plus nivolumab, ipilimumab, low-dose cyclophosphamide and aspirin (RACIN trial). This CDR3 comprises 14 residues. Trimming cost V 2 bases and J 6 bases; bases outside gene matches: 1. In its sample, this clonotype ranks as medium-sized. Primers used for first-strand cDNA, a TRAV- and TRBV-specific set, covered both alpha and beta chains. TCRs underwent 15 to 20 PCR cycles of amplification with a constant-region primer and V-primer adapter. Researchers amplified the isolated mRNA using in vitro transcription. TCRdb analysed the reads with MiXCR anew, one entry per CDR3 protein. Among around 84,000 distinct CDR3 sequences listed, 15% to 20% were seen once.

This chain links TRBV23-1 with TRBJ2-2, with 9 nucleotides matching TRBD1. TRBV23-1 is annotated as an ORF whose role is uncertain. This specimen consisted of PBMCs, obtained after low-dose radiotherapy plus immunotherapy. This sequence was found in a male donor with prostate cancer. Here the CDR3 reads CASSQGTGPGELFF. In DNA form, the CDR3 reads TGCGCCAGCAGTCAAGGGACAGGGCCCGGGGAGCTGTTTTTT.